These 4 T cell receptor beta chains came from one sample sequenced in a study of CD8+ T cells in alopecia areata. Investigators isolated RNA and reverse transcribed it into cDNA to act as the sequencing template. Assay used: immunoSEQ multiplex PCR; TCRdb lists only in-frame clones, some missing. The table lists about 150,000 clones, roughly 50% of them singletons. Sequencing was performed on CD4+ T cells sorted from blood. Receptors were obtained from a human donor with alopecia areata.

V is TRBV10-3 and J is TRBJ2-7, with D possibly matching TRBD2 (5 bases). The CDR3 loop spans 14 amino acids. Germline CDR1 ENHRY, CDR2 SYGVKD. The V gene lost 4 bases and the J gene lost 3 bases, with 13 bases spanning the gap. CDR3: CAISGRSVGYEQYF. Written as DNA, the CDR3 is TGTGCCATCAGTGGGAGGTCTGTTGGCTACGAGCAGTACTTC.

The chain links TRBV5-4 to TRBJ2-2; the D gene is possibly TRBD2 (6 bases). The CDR3 runs to 12 residues. CDR1 is SGHNT and CDR2 is YYREEE in the germline V gene (reference sequence). Trimming cost V 7 bases and J 7 bases, with 11 bases left between them. For the CDR3, the DNA is TGTGCCAGCGGAGGGACTCGCGGGGAGCTGTTTTTT. It yields the protein CASGGTRGELFF.

This clone was detected only a few times. This chain joins TRBV7-9 and TRBJ2-7, with D hard to call. The CDR3 contains 14 residues. V was shortened by 1 base and J by 4 bases, with 11 bases between the two germline ends. CDR1 SEHNR and CDR2 FQNEAQ come from the germline V gene (reference sequence). The CDR3 coding sequence is TGTGCCAGCAGCTTAGACAAACCGATGTACGAGCAGTACTTC. It is translated as CASSLDKPMYEQYF.

The V and J genes are TRBV11-2 and TRBJ2-3; no clear D. Germline V gene lookup returns CDR1 SGHAT and CDR2 FQNNGV. V was cut by 3 bases and J by 0 bases, with 4 bases left in between. The CDR3 consists of 13 residues. CDR3 amino acids: CASSLRSTDTQYF. CDR3 coding DNA: TGTGCCAGCAGCTTGAGGAGCACAGATACGCAGTATTTT.